These T cell receptor beta chains were read from a single sample in a study of cytomegalovirus exposure and HLA in healthy donors. Generated by immunoSEQ multiplex PCR, the TCRdb table keeps only in-frame clones and is missing some. The table includes 100,000 to 150,000 clones, 75% to 85% detected once. Sequenced sample: PBMCs. The receptors come from a young man in good health and CMV-seropositive. Each CDR3 is given with its conserved first and last residue. The D gene is left open where the match is weak. Some rows mark clone size as missing; the rest say once, few, many or name a class of expanded clone.

CDR3,DNA,V,J,D,size
CASSADSYEQYF,TGTGCCAGCAGCGCGGACAGCTACGAGCAGTACTTC,TRBV9,TRBJ2-7,.,.
CASSLFGGNQQYF,TGTGCCAGCAGCCTATTCGGAGGGAATCAGCAGTACTTC,TRBV5-4,TRBJ2-7,.,.
CASSYSTGQPSGYTF,TGTGCCAGCAGTTACTCGACAGGGCAACCCTCTGGCTACACCTTC,TRBV6-5,TRBJ1-2,TRBD1,few
CASRPRQGETQYF,TGTGCCAGCAGACCGAGACAGGGGGAGACCCAGTACTTC,TRBV7-2,TRBJ2-5,TRBD1,few
CASRDFRVGAFF,TGTGCCAGCCGAGACTTCAGGGTGGGAGCTTTCTTT,TRBV7-9,TRBJ1-1,.,.
CASSKRDTNIQYF,TGTGCCAGTAGTAAACGGGACACAAACATTCAGTACTTC,TRBV19,TRBJ2-4,.,.
CAWMTRSSYEQYF,TGTGCCTGGATGACCAGGTCCTCCTACGAGCAGTACTTC,TRBV30,TRBJ2-7,.,.
CSVMDRNSYEQYF,TGCAGCGTTATGGACAGAAACTCCTACGAGCAGTACTTC,TRBV29-1,TRBJ2-7,.,once
CASSLASDYSNQPQHF,TGTGCCAGCAGCTTGGCTTCAGATTATAGCAATCAGCCCCAGCATTTT,TRBV5-6,TRBJ1-5,.,.
CASSPAWGPRDQYF,TGTGCCAGCAGCCCAGCCTGGGGGCCCAGGGACCAGTACTTC,TRBV27,TRBJ2-5,.,.
CASSDRGASSYEQYF,TGTGCCAGCAGTGATCGGGGGGCTAGCTCCTACGAGCAGTACTTC,TRBV6-1,TRBJ2-7,.,.
CASGLDPGKNSQYF,TGTGCTAGTGGACTTGACCCCGGGAAAAACAGTCAGTACTTC,TRBV12-5,TRBJ2-4,.,.
CASFEGGYTEAFF,TGTGCCAGCTTCGAGGGGGGGTACACTGAAGCTTTCTTT,TRBV28,TRBJ1-1,.,.
CASSSGLVPQAFF,TGTGCCAGCAGCTCCGGACTCGTACCCCAAGCTTTCTTT,TRBV7-9,TRBJ1-1,.,.
CSVERGRGNTIYF,TGCAGCGTTGAAAGGGGTCGGGGAAACACCATATATTTT,TRBV29-1,TRBJ1-3,.,.
CASSLVSVGQGQSYEQYF,TGCGCCAGCAGCTTGGTATCGGTGGGGCAGGGGCAATCCTACGAGCAGTACTTC,TRBV5-1,TRBJ2-7,.,.
CASSLGGESYNSPLHF,TGTGCCAGCAGCTTAGGGGGCGAGTCCTATAATTCACCCCTCCACTTT,TRBV7-9,TRBJ1-6,.,.
CASSVLAGGPNEQFF,TGTGCCAGCAGCGTATTGGCGGGGGGGCCAAATGAGCAGTTCTTC,TRBV9,TRBJ2-1,TRBD2,.
CAWSGGAGQYF,TGTGCCTGGAGTGGTGGTGCCGGCCAGTACTTC,TRBV30,TRBJ2-5,.,.
CASTIGEPNSPLHF,TGTGCCAGTACCATAGGGGAACCTAATTCACCCCTCCACTTT,TRBV19,TRBJ1-6,.,.
CASSPEVQGNSPLHF,TGCGCCAGCAGCCCCGAGGTCCAGGGCAATTCACCCCTCCACTTT,TRBV4-1,TRBJ1-6,.,once
CARSLDRDEQYF,TGTGCCAGAAGCTTGGACAGGGACGAGCAGTACTTC,TRBV5-3,TRBJ2-7,.,.